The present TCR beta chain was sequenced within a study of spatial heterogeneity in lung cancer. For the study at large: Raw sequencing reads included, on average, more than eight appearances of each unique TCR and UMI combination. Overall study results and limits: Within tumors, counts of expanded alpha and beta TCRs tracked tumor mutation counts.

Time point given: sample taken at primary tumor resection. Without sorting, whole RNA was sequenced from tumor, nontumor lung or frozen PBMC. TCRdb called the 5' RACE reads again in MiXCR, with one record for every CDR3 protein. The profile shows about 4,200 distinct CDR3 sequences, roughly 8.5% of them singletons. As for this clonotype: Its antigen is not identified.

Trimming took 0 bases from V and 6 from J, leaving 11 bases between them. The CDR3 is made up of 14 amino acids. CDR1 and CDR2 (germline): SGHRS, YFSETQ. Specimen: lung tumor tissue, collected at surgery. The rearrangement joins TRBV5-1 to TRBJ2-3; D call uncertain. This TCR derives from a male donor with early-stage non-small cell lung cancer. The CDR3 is CASSLAGRADTQYF. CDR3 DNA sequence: TGCGCCAGCAGCTTGGCGGGCCGGGCGGATACGCAGTATTTT. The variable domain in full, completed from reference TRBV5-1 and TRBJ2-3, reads KAGVTQTPRYLIKTRGQQVTLSCSPISGHRSVSWYQQTPGQGLQFLFEYFSETQRNKGNFPGRFSGRQFSNSRSEMNVSTLELGDSALYLCASSLAGRADTQYFGPGTRLTVL.